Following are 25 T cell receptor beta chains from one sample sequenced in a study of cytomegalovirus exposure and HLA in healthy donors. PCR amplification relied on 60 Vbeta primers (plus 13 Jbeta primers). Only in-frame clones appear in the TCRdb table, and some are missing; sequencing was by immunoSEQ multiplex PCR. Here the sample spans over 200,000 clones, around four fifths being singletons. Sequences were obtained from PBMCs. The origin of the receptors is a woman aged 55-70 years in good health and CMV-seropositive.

Here the CDR3 reads CASSPNGQGEQYF. For the CDR3, the DNA is TGTGCCAGCAGCCCCAATGGACAGGGCGAGCAGTACTTC. The chain links TRBV2 to TRBJ2-7, with 8 nucleotides matching TRBD1. The junction had 7 bases not matched to a gene; V was cut back by 6 bases and J by 6 bases. The CDR3 has 13 residues. Per the germline V gene, CDR1 is SNHLY and CDR2 is FYNNEI.

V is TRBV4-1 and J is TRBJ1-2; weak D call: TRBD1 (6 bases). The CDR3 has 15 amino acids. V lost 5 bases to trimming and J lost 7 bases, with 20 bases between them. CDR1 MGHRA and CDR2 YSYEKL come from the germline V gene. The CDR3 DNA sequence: TGCGCCAGCAGCACCATACAGGGCCTCTTGGGTGGCTACACCTTC. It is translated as CASSTIQGLLGGYTF.

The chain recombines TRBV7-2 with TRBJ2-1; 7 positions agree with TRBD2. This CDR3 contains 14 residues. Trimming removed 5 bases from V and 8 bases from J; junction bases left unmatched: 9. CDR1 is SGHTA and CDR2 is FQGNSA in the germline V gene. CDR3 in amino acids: CASSPRAAGDEQFF. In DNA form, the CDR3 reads TGTGCCAGCAGCCCACGAGCTGCGGGGGATGAGCAGTTCTTC. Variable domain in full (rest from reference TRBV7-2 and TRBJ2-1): GAGVSQSPSNKVTEKGKDVELRCDPISGHTALYWYRQSLGQGLEFLIYFQGNSAPDKSGLPSDRFSAERTGGSVSTLTIQRTQQEDSAVYLCASSPRAAGDEQFFGPGTRLTVL.

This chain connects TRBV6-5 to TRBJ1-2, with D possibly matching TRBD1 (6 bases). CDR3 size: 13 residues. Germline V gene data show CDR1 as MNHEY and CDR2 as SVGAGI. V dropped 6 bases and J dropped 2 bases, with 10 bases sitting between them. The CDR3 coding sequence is TGTGCCAGCAGATCAGGACAGAACTATGGCTACACCTTC. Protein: CASRSGQNYGYTF.

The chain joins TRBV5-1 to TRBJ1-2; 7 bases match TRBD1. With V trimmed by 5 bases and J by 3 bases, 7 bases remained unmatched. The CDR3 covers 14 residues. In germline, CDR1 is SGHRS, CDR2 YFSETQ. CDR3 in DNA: TGCGCCAGCAGTCCTGACAGGGCTGACTATGGCTACACCTTC. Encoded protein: CASSPDRADYGYTF. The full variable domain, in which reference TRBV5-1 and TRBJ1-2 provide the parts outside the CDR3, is KAGVTQTPRYLIKTRGQQVTLSCSPISGHRSVSWYQQTPGQGLQFLFEYFSETQRNKGNFPGRFSGRQFSNSRSEMNVSTLELGDSALYLCASSPDRADYGYTFGSGTRLTVV.

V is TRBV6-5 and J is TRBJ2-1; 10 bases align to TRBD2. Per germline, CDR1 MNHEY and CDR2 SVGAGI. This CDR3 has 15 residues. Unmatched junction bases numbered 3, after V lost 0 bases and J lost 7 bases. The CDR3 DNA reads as TGTGCCAGCAGTTACTCAGGACTAGCGGAGAATGAGCAGTTCTTC. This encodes CASSYSGLAENEQFF.

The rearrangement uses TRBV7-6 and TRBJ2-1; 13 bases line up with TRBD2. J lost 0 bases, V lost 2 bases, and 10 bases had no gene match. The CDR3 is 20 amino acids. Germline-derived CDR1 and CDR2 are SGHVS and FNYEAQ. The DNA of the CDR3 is TGTGCCAGCAGCTTATTCGGGGAACTAGCGGGAGGGCCCTCCTACAATGAGCAGTTCTTC. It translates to CASSLFGELAGGPSYNEQFF.

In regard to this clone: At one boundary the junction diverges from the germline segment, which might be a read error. CDR3 residues: CSSSPTGGGNQPQHF. CDR3 DNA: TGTTCCAGCAGCCCTACCGGGGGGGGCAATCAGCCCCAGCATTTT. The V call is TRBV7-9, the J call TRBJ1-5, with a tentative D call TRBD1 (5 bases). CDR1 is SEHNR and CDR2 is FQNEAQ in the germline V gene (reference sequence). The CDR3 has 15 amino acids.

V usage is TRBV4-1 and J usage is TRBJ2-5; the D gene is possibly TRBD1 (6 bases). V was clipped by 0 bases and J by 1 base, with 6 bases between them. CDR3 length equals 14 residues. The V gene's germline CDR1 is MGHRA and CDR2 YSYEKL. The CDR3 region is CASSQDRGQETQYF. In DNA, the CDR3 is TGCGCCAGCAGCCAAGACAGGGGCCAAGAGACCCAGTACTTC.

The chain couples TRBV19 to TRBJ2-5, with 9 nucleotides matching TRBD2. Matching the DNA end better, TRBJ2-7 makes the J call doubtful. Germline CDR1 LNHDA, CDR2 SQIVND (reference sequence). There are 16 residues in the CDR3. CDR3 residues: CASSIELAGVGYEQYF. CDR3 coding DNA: TGTGCCAGTAGTATAGAGTTAGCGGGAGTAGGCTACGAGCAGTACTTC.

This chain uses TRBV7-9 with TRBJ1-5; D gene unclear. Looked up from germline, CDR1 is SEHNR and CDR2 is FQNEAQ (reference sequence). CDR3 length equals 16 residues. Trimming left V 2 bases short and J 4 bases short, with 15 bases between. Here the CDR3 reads CASSLFFQPRNQPQHF. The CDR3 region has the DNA TGTGCCAGCAGCTTATTCTTCCAGCCGAGGAATCAGCCCCAGCATTTT.

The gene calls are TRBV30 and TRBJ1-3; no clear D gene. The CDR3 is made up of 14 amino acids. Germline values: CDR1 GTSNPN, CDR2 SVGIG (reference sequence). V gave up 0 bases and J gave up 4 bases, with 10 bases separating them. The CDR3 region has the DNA TGTGCCTGGAGTGTATTGTTAGCCGGAAACACCATATATTTT. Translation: CAWSVLLAGNTIYF. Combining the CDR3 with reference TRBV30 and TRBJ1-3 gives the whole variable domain SQTIHQWPATLVQPVGSPLSLECTVEGTSNPNLYWYRQAAGRGLQLLFYSVGIGQISSEVPQNLSASRPQDRQFILSSKKLLLSDSGFYLCAWSVLLAGNTIYFGEGSWLTVV.

For the CDR3, the DNA is TGTGCCAGCAGCTTACAGGGCTTCTACAATGAGCAGTTCTTC. The encoded protein is CASSLQGFYNEQFF. The genes are TRBV7-9 and TRBJ2-1; a possible D gene is TRBD1 (5 bases). Trimming cost V 2 bases and J 3 bases, with 8 bases left between them. The germline V gene encodes CDR1 SEHNR and CDR2 FQNEAQ (reference sequence). The CDR3 contains 14 residues.

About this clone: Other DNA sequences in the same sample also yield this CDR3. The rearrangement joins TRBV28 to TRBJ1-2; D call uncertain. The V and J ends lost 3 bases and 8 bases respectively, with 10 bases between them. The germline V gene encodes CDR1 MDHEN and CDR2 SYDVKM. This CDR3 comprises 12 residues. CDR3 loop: CASSLSGVGYTF. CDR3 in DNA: TGTGCCAGCAGTTTGTCCGGGGTCGGCTACACCTTC.

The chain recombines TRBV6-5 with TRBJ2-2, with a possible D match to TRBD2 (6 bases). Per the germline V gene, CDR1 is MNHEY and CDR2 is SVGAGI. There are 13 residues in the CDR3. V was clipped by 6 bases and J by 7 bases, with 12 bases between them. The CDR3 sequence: CASSLRELGELFF. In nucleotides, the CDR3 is TGTGCCAGCAGCCTACGGGAGCTCGGGGAGCTGTTTTTT.

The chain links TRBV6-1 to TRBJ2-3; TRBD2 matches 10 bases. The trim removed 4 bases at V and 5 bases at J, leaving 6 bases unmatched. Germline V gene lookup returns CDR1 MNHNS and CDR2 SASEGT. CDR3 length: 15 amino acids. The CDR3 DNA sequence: TGTGCCAGCAGTGGAGCGGGGGGGCATGGAGATACGCAGTATTTT. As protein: CASSGAGGHGDTQYF.

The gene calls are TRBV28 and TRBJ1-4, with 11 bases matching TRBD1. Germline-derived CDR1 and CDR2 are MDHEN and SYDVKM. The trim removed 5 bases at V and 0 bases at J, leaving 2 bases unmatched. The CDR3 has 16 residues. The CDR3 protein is CASSRGQGATNEKLFF. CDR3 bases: TGTGCCAGCAGTAGGGGACAGGGGGCAACTAATGAAAAACTGTTTTTT.

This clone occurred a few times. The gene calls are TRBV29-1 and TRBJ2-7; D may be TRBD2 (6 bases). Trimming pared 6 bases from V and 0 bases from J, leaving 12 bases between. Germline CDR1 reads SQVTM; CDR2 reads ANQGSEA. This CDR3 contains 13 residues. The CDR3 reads CSVRDFPSYEQYF. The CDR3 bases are TGCAGCGTCCGGGACTTCCCCTCCTACGAGCAGTACTTC.

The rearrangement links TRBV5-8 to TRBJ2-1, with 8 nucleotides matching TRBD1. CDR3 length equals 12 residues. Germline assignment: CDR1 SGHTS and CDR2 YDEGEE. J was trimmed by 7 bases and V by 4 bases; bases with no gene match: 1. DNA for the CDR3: TGTGCCAGCAGCAGACAGGGGAATGAGCAGTTCTTC. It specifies CASSRQGNEQFF.

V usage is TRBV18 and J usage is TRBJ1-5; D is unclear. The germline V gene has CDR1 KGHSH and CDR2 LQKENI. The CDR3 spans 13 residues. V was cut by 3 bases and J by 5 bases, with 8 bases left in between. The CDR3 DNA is TGTGCCAGCTCACCGGCCTTTGATCAGCCCCAGCATTTT. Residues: CASSPAFDQPQHF. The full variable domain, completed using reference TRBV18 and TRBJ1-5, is NAGVMQNPRHLVRRRGQEARLRCSPMKGHSHVYWYRQLPEEGLKFMVYLQKENIIDESGMPKERFSAEFPKEGPSILRIQQVVRGDSAAYFCASSPAFDQPQHFGDGTRLSIL.

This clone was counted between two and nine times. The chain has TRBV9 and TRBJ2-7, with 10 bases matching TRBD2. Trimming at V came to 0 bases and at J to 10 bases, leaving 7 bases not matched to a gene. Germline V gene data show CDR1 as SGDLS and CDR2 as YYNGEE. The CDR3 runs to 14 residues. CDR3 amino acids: CASSVESGRAPQYF. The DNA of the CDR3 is TGTGCCAGCAGCGTAGAAAGCGGGAGGGCCCCTCAGTACTTC. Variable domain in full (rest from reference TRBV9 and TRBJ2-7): DSGVTQTPKHLITATGQRVTLRCSPRSGDLSVYWYQQSLDQGLQFLIQYYNGEERAKGNILERFSAQQFPDLHSELNLSSLELGDSALYFCASSVESGRAPQYFGPGTRLTVT.

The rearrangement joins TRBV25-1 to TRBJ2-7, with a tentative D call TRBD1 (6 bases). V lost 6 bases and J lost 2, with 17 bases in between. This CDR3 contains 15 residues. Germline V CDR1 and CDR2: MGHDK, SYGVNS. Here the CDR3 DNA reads TGTGCCAGCAGGGAACAGGGCGGAACAGCCTACGAGCAGTACTTC. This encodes CASREQGGTAYEQYF.

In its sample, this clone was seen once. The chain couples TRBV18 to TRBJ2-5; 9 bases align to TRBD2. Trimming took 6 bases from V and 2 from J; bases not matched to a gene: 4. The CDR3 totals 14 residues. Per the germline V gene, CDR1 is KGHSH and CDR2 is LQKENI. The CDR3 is CASSSTSGQETQYF. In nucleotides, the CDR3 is TGTGCCAGCTCCTCGACTAGCGGTCAAGAGACCCAGTACTTC. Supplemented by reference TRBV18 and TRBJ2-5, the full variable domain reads NAGVMQNPRHLVRRRGQEARLRCSPMKGHSHVYWYRQLPEEGLKFMVYLQKENIIDESGMPKERFSAEFPKEGPSILRIQQVVRGDSAAYFCASSSTSGQETQYFGPGTRLLVL.

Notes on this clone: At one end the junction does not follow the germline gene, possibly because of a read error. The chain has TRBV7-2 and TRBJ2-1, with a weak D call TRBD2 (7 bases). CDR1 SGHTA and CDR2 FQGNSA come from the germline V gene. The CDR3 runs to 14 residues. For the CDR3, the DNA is TGTGCCAGCAGCCCAGATCACGGGGGGCCCGATAGGGTCTTC. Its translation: CASSPDHGGPDRVF.

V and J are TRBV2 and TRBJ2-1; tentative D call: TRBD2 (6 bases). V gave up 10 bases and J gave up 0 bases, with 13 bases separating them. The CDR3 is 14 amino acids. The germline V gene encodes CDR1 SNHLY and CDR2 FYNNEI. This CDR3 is CATKAGSSYNEQFF. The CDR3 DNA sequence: TGTGCCACCAAGGCCGGGAGCTCCTACAATGAGCAGTTCTTC.